The sequence of this TCR beta chain was determined in a study of shared clonotypes between healthy human individuals. Overall study context: The study used three CD4 naive, three CD4 memory, two CD8 naive and one CD8 memory plate per donor.

Of note for this clone: The antigen is undetermined.

Every subset had its genomic DNA shared out evenly among several immunoSEQ plates. Assay used: immunoSEQ multiplex PCR; TCRdb lists only in-frame clones, some missing. The profile shows 950,000 to 1,300,000 clones, about 75% of them singletons. Every donor was a Caucasian adult from Nashville, Tennessee. This CDR3 has 15 residues. Trimming took off 1 base at V and 5 bases at J, with 15 bases between the two ends. CDR1 is MNHNS, CDR2 SASEGT, per germline. Broader study findings: Naive subsets usually exceeded memory subsets in estimated richness.

This receptor was obtained from a man aged 18 to 35 in good health. The sample was memory CD4+ T cells sorted from blood. Regarding subset: CD45RA-negative fraction. The gene calls are TRBV6-1 and TRBJ2-7; perhaps D is TRBD1 or TRBD2 (5 bases each). The CDR3 region is CASSEVTALGDEQYF. The CDR3 DNA follows: TGTGCCAGCAGTGAAGTGACAGCTTTGGGGGACGAGCAGTACTTC.